These T cell receptor beta chains were read from a single sample in a study of T cells in Graves' hyperthyroidism and ophthalmopathy. TCRdb re-called the multiplex PCR reads with MiXCR, one entry per CDR3 protein. The table includes roughly 510,000 distinct CDR3 sequences, less than 25% detected once. Specimen: blood. The source of these receptors is a man aged 18 to 30 with Graves' hyperthyroidism. The CDR3 runs from the conserved cysteine through the conserved F or W. D genes are given only for firm matches. The size entry is marked missing in some rows and otherwise reads once, few, many or a size class.

clone_size	v_call	d_call	j_call	cdr3_nt	cdr3_aa
many	TRBV19	TRBD1	TRBJ2-7	TGTGCCAGTAGCCGCCCGGGACAGGGGAGGGACGAGCAGTACTTC	CASSRPGQGRDEQYF
many	TRBV5-1	TRBD1	TRBJ1-1	TGCGCCAGCAGCTTGGTGGGACAGGGCAATGTTGAAGCTTTCTTT	CASSLVGQGNVEAFF
few	TRBV5-1	TRBD1	TRBJ2-7	TGCGCCAGCAGGCCCCAAGCGACAGGGGGCACCGAGCAGTACTTC	CASRPQATGGTEQYF
-	TRBV7-6	-	TRBJ2-5	TGTGCCAGCAGCTTATTAGGCCCCCAACAAGAGACCCAGTACTTC	CASSLLGPQQETQYF
many	TRBV20-1	-	TRBJ1-1	TGCAGTGCTAGGGGGGATGCTGAAGCTTTCTTT	CSARGDAEAFF
few	TRBV7-3	-	TRBJ1-3	TGTGCCAGCAGCTTAATCGGGGCCAGTCGGAACTTTGGAAACACCATATATTTT	CASSLIGASRNFGNTIYF
many	TRBV28	-	TRBJ1-5	TGTGCCAGCAGTCCCGAGGGAGAAGGCAATCGGCCCCAGCATTTT	CASSPEGEGNRPQHF
-	TRBV6-1	TRBD1	TRBJ1-5	TGTGCCAGCAGTGAGGACAGGGGACGAGTTAGCAATCAGCCCCAGCATTTT	CASSEDRGRVSNQPQHF
many	TRBV27	-	TRBJ1-5	TGTGCCAGCAGCTGGACAGTCAATCAGCCCCAGCATTTT	CASSWTVNQPQHF
many	TRBV12-3/TRBV12-4	TRBD1	TRBJ1-3	TGTGCCAGCAGTCCCGGACAGGGTAAGGGATACACCATATATTTT	CASSPGQGKGYTIYF
many	TRBV2	-	TRBJ2-5	TGTGCCAGCAGTGTTCAGGGGGAGACCCAGTACTTC	CASSVQGETQYF
many	TRBV12-3/TRBV12-4	-	TRBJ2-5	TGTGCCAGCAGTTCTAGAGGGGAAGAGTTCGAGACCCAGTACTTC	CASSSRGEEFETQYF
-	TRBV6-2/TRBV6-3	-	TRBJ2-2	TGTGCCAGCGGTTCCCCCGGGGGTAGCGAATCCGCCCCAGTTAACACCGGGGAGCTGTTTTTT	CASGSPGGSESAPVNTGELFF
many	TRBV5-1	-	TRBJ2-7	TGCGCCAGCAGCCTTCCGGGCACAGAAATTTACGAGCAGTACTTC	CASSLPGTEIYEQYF
many	TRBV15	TRBD2	TRBJ2-7	TGTGCCACCAGCAGAGTCCCTAGCGGGGGCGAGCAGTACTTC	CATSRVPSGGEQYF
many	TRBV6-1	-	TRBJ1-2	TGTGCCAGCAGTGAAGCGGCGAAAGTGGCGGTCACCTTC	CASSEAAKVAVTF
many	TRBV5-1	-	TRBJ1-1	TGCGCCAGCAGCTTGGCCCCGAACCCGAACACTGAAGCTTTCTTT	CASSLAPNPNTEAFF
many	TRBV2	TRBD1	TRBJ1-1	TGTGCCAGCAGTTGGACAGGGGTTGGTTCTGAAGCTTTCTTT	CASSWTGVGSEAFF
many	TRBV7-6	TRBD1	TRBJ1-1	TGTGCCAGCAGCCTTGGGACAGGGCAACACACTGAAGCTTTCTTT	CASSLGTGQHTEAFF
many	TRBV30	TRBD2	TRBJ2-7	TGTGCCTGGACCGGTACTAGCGGGGGGGCCCCCTACGAGCAGTACTTC	CAWTGTSGGAPYEQYF
few	TRBV20-1	-	TRBJ1-5	TGCAGTGCTAGTTCCGTCAGGGGAGTGGGGCAGCCCCAGCATTTT	CSASSVRGVGQPQHF
many	TRBV6-2/TRBV6-3	TRBD1	TRBJ1-5	TGTGCCAGCAGTCGAGACAGGGGACTCAATCAGCCCCAGCATTTT	CASSRDRGLNQPQHF
-	TRBV13	-	TRBJ1-2	TGTGCCAGCAGCACCCGTCTCGGGGGCTACACCTTC	CASSTRLGGYTF
many	TRBV6-1	-	TRBJ2-7	TGTGCCAGCAACGAAGGCAGGAGCTACGAGCAGTACTTC	CASNEGRSYEQYF
-	TRBV18	-	TRBJ2-5	TGTGCCAGCTCACCGAAGACGGCCCAAGAGACCCAGTACTTC	CASSPKTAQETQYF
few	TRBV28	TRBD1	TRBJ2-4	TGTGCCAGCAGTCCTCCACAGGGGATAGGAGGCATTCAGTACTTC	CASSPPQGIGGIQYF
many	TRBV6-1	-	TRBJ1-1	TGTGCCAGCAGTGAAGTATCGGTCACTGAAGCTTTCTTT	CASSEVSVTEAFF
many	TRBV9	-	TRBJ1-1	TGTGCCAGCAGCGCGTCCTCAACAAGAGGCACTGAAGCTTTCTTT	CASSASSTRGTEAFF
few	TRBV5-6	-	TRBJ1-2	TGTGCCAGCAGCACCCTGGGGACCGGAGGCTATGGCTACACCTTC	CASSTLGTGGYGYTF
many	TRBV29-1	-	TRBJ2-2	TGCAGCGCCTACAGGGACACCGGGGAGCTGTTTTTT	CSAYRDTGELFF
many	TRBV19	-	TRBJ1-5	TGTGCCAGTAGTATAGATAACATTCAGCCCCAGCATTTT	CASSIDNIQPQHF
many	TRBV11-1	TRBD2	TRBJ2-7	TGTGCCAGCAGCCTTAGGCTAGCGGGGGGTTCCTACGAGCAGTACTTC	CASSLRLAGGSYEQYF
few	TRBV4-2	TRBD2	TRBJ2-3	TGTGCCAGCAGCCAAGGGGAGGGGACCCGCACAGATACGCAGTATTTT	CASSQGEGTRTDTQYF
many	TRBV12-3/TRBV12-4	-	TRBJ1-5	TGTGCCAGCAGTTTAGGGGTTCCCAATCAGCCCCAGCATTTT	CASSLGVPNQPQHF
few	TRBV30	-	TRBJ1-1	TGTGCCTGGAGCGCTCTGGGGGAAGCTTTCTTT	CAWSALGEAFF
-	TRBV28	-	TRBJ2-7	TGTGCCAGCAGTTTGGGCAGTCCAAGCTCCTACGAGCAGTACTTC	CASSLGSPSSYEQYF
many	TRBV10-3	TRBD1	TRBJ2-7	TGTGCCATCAGTGACCCGAGACAGGGTAGGATCTACGAGCAGTACTTC	CAISDPRQGRIYEQYF
many	TRBV12-3/TRBV12-4	-	TRBJ2-2	TGTGCCAGCAGTTGGTTGGGCCGGACTTTAAGCGGGGAGCTGTTTTTT	CASSWLGRTLSGELFF
many	TRBV20-1	-	TRBJ2-7	TGCAGTGCTAGAGATAGAAGGGACCCCGGATACTACGAGCAGTACTTC	CSARDRRDPGYYEQYF
many	TRBV6-5	TRBD1	TRBJ1-1	TGTGCCAGCAGGGGGACAGGAGAACAAGCTTTCTTT	CASRGTGEQAFF
-	TRBV18	TRBD1	TRBJ2-2	TGTGCCAGCTCACCTGGACAGGGGGCGAGCACCGGGGAGCTGTTTTTT	CASSPGQGASTGELFF
-	TRBV19	-	TRBJ2-7	TGTGCCAGTAGCAACGGGGGGCGCTTAACCTACGAGCAGTACTTC	CASSNGGRLTYEQYF
-	TRBV7-8	TRBD1	TRBJ1-2	TGTGCCAGCAGCCAGGGGGGCAGAACAGTCTATGGCTACACCTTC	CASSQGGRTVYGYTF
few	TRBV30	-	TRBJ1-2	TGTGCCTTTACGCGACGGATGATCGGCTACACCTTC	CAFTRRMIGYTF
many	TRBV5-1	-	TRBJ2-7	TGCGCCAGCTACAGTGGGGGCGAGCAGTACTTC	CASYSGGEQYF
-	TRBV9	-	TRBJ2-3	TGTGCCAGCAGCGGCTCCCTAGGGGGGTTCGGTACGCAGTATTTT	CASSGSLGGFGTQYF
many	TRBV6-1	-	TRBJ2-5	TGTGCCAGCAGTGAAAGGAACTTCCAAGAGACCCAGTACTTC	CASSERNFQETQYF
few	TRBV14	-	TRBJ2-2	TGTGCCAGCAGCCAAGGGTCAGGGGGGGTTCCTGAGGATGATCCCGGGGAGCTGTTTTTT	CASSQGSGGVPEDDPGELFF
many	TRBV20-1	-	TRBJ2-2	TGCAGTGCCAAAAGGAGGGGGAACACCGGGGAGCTGTTTTTT	CSAKRRGNTGELFF
-	TRBV7-9	-	TRBJ2-7	TGTGCCAGCCTCAAAAAGAAAAGGGTCTACGAGCAGTACTTC	CASLKKKRVYEQYF
-	TRBV28	TRBD2	TRBJ2-7	TGTGCCAGCAAAACTTCAGCTAGCGGGAAATCCGAGCAGTACTTC	CASKTSASGKSEQYF
-	TRBV6-1	-	TRBJ2-7	TGTGCCAGCACAAGTCATAGCTCCTACGAGCAGTACTTC	CASTSHSSYEQYF
many	TRBV6-1	-	TRBJ1-2	TGTGCCAGCCTGGTGCGCAACAACTATGGCTACACCTTC	CASLVRNNYGYTF
few	TRBV11-3	-	TRBJ2-5	TGTGCCAGCAGCCCAGGACAGACCAAATTCCAAGAGACCCAGTACTTC	CASSPGQTKFQETQYF
-	TRBV11-2	TRBD1	TRBJ2-7	TGTGCCAGCAGCCCCTGGGGACAGGGGAGCTCCTACGAGCAGTACTTC	CASSPWGQGSSYEQYF
many	TRBV27	-	TRBJ2-7	TGTGCCAGCAGTTCATATATCCTCTCCTACGAGCAGTACTTC	CASSSYILSYEQYF
-	TRBV27	-	TRBJ1-2	TGTGCCAGCAGTCCGACAGGAGGCCCCGGAAGGGGCTACACCTTC	CASSPTGGPGRGYTF
-	TRBV6-1	TRBD2	TRBJ2-3	TGTGCCAGCAGTGGGGACGGGGGGGCCCCAGATACGCAGTATTTT	CASSGDGGAPDTQYF
many	TRBV6-1	TRBD2	TRBJ2-3	TGTGCCAGCAGTGAAGCGGGAATAAGCGGGGGATACACAGATACACAGTATTTT	CASSEAGISGGYTDTQYF